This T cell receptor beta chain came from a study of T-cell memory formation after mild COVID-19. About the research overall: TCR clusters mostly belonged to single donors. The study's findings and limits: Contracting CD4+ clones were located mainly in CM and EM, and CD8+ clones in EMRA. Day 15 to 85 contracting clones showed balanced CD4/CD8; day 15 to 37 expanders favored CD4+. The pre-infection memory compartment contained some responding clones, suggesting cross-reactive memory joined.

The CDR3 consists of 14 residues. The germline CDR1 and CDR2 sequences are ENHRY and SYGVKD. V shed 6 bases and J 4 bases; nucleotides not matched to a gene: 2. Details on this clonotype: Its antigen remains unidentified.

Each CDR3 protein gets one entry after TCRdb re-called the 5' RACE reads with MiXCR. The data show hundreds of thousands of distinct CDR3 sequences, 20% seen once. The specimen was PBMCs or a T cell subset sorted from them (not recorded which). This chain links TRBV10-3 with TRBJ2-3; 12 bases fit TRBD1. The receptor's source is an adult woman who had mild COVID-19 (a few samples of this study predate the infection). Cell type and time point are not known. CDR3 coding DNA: TGTGCCATCAGCGGGACAGGGGGCGCAGATACGCAGTATTTT. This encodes CAISGTGGADTQYF.